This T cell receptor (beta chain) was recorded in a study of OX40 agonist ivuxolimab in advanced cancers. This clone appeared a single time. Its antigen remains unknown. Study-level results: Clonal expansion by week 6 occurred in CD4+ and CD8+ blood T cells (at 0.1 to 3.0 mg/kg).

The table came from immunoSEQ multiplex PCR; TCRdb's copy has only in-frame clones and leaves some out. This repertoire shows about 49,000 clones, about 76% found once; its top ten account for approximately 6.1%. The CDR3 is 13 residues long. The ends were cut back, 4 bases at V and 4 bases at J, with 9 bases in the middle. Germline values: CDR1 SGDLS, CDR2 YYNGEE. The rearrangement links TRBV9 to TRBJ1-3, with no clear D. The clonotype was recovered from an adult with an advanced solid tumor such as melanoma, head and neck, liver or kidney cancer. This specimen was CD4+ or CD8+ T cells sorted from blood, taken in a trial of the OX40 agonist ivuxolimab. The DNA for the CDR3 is TGTGCCAGCAGCTCAAACTACGGAAACACCATATATTTT. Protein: CASSSNYGNTIYF.